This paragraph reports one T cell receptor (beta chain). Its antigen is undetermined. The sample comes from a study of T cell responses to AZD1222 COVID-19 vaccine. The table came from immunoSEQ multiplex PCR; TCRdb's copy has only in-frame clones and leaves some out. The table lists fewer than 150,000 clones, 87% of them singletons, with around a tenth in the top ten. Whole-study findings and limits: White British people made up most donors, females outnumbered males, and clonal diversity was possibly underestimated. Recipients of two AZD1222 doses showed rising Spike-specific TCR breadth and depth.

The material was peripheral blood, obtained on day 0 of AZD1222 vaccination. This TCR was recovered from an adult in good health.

CDR3 in DNA: TGTGCCAGCAGCTTCTCCAGCGGGAGGGCCGAAGCTGAGCAGTTCTTC. The encoded protein is CASSFSSGRAEAEQFF. The chain has TRBV5-4 and TRBJ2-1; 10 bases match TRBD2. Germline CDR1 reads SGHNT; CDR2 reads YYREEE (reference sequence). The CDR3 totals 16 residues. With V trimmed by 2 bases and J by 9 bases, 11 bases remained unmatched.